The next 8 T cell receptor beta chains were all read from a single sample in a study of shared clonotypes between healthy human individuals. Method: immunoSEQ multiplex PCR; TCRdb's copy keeps in-frame clones and lacks some. The table lists about 2.1 million clones, just over 90% of them singletons. Selected positively for CCR7 and CD45RO-negative, naive CD8 cells excluded terminally differentiated effector memory CD45RA+ cells. The sequenced material came from naive CD8+ T cells from PBMCs. The receptor set was obtained from a man between 18 and 35 years old in good health. Some clones in this sample may be carry-over from other donors' samples.

Here the CDR3 reads CASSHRLAGGPENEQFF. For the CDR3, the DNA is TGTGCCAGCAGCCACCGACTAGCGGGAGGGCCGGAGAATGAGCAGTTCTTC. This chain links TRBV4-2 with TRBJ2-1; 14 bases agree with TRBD2. CDR3 length: 17 residues. J was trimmed by 7 bases and V by 3 bases; bases with no gene match: 8. The V gene's germline CDR1 is LGHNA and CDR2 YNFKEQ.

Worth noting for this clone: Other DNA sequences in the sample encode the same CDR3. The chain has TRBV19 and TRBJ1-1; the D is unclear. V lost 2 bases and J 1 base, leaving 8 bases between the germline ends. The germline gives CDR1 LNHDA, CDR2 SQIVND (reference sequence). The CDR3 is made up of 14 amino acids. In nucleotides, the CDR3 is TGTGCCAGTAGTATAAGTGGAGCGAACACTGAAGCTTTCTTT. Protein product: CASSISGANTEAFF.

The V and J genes are TRBV6-1 and TRBJ2-7; D ambiguous. The CDR3 loop spans 16 amino acids. Germline V gene data show CDR1 as MNHNS and CDR2 as SASEGT. Trimming removed 1 base at V and 6 bases at J, with 19 bases between. The CDR3 DNA sequence: TGTGCCAGCAGTGAAGGGGTGGGATTTCCGTATCGCGAGCAGTACTTC. This encodes CASSEGVGFPYREQYF.

This rearrangement joins TRBV4-3 to TRBJ2-7, with 14 bases fitting TRBD2. J was trimmed by 5 bases and V by 1 base; bases with no gene match: 7. The CDR3 consists of 17 residues. Germline V gives CDR1 LGHNA, CDR2 YSLEER. CDR3 sequence (DNA): TGCGCCAGCAGCCAAGGACTAGCGGGAGGGCCTCTGGACGAGCAGTACTTC. It translates to CASSQGLAGGPLDEQYF.

The CDR3 reads CASSEADRRRYYEQFF. The CDR3 coding sequence is TGTGCCAGCAGTGAAGCAGACAGGAGGAGGTACTATGAGCAGTTCTTC. This chain uses TRBV2 with TRBJ2-1, with D perhaps TRBD1 (6 bases). The CDR3 runs to 16 residues. Trimming shortened V by 0 bases and J by 8 bases, and 17 bases separated the two germline ends. Germline V lookup: CDR1 SNHLY, CDR2 FYNNEI.

V gene TRBV4-2 combines with J gene TRBJ1-5; 7 positions agree with TRBD1. This CDR3 has 16 amino acids. CDR1 and CDR2 (germline): LGHNA, YNFKEQ. With 3 bases clipped from V and 3 bases from J, the junction kept 8 bases outside the gene matches. This chain's CDR3 is CASSQEQGSDNQPQHF. The CDR3 coding sequence is TGTGCCAGCAGCCAGGAACAGGGGTCGGACAATCAGCCCCAGCATTTT.

CDR3 DNA: TGTGCCAGCAGATGGACCTCTGAAGGGACCTACGAGCAGTACTTC. This encodes CASRWTSEGTYEQYF. The rearrangement links TRBV28 to TRBJ2-7; D is unresolved. The germline V gene has CDR1 MDHEN and CDR2 SYDVKM. This CDR3 region has 15 residues. V was shortened by 6 bases and J by 2 bases, with 17 bases between the two germline ends.

For this clone: This CDR3 is also generated by other DNA sequences in the sample. The V and J genes are TRBV9 and TRBJ2-1; the D is unclear. This CDR3 comprises 15 residues. Germline CDR1 reads SGDLS; CDR2 reads YYNGEE. V shed 0 bases and J shed 0 bases, with 7 bases lying between them. CDR3 DNA sequence: TGTGCCAGCAGCGTAGGCGTCAGCTCCTACAATGAGCAGTTCTTC. Its translation: CASSVGVSSYNEQFF.